A single sample gave rise to the 27 T cell receptor beta chains below, sequenced in a study of blood T cell repertoires in COVID-19. This table comes from immunoSEQ multiplex PCR, and its TCRdb copy is limited to in-frame clones, with some not included. The sample lists 150,000 or so clones; about 79% were seen once. What was sequenced was peripheral blood. The source of these receptors is a woman at least 80 years old with active or convalescent COVID-19.

The chain employs TRBV7-6 and TRBJ1-2; D remains unclear. This CDR3 region has 14 residues. Trimming cost V 6 bases and J 2 bases, with 13 bases left between them. The germline V gene encodes CDR1 SGHVS and CDR2 FNYEAQ. CDR3 nucleotides: TGTGCCAGCAGACCTCGGCAGGCAAACTATGGCTACACCTTC. This translates into CASRPRQANYGYTF.

This clone was seen a few times. The genes are TRBV28 and TRBJ2-5; 8 bases fit TRBD1. CDR1 is MDHEN and CDR2 is SYDVKM in the germline V gene. The CDR3 length is 14 residues. V shed 5 bases, J shed 3 bases, and the junction held 5 bases outside the gene matches. The CDR3 coding sequence is TGTGCCAGCAGTAAGACAGGGGCTAAAGAGACCCAGTACTTC. As protein: CASSKTGAKETQYF.

This clone turned up a few times. The chain uses TRBV18 and TRBJ2-3; 10 bases fit TRBD1. This CDR3 region has 16 residues. The V gene end was trimmed by 0 bases and the J gene end by 8 bases; junction bases not matched to a gene: 8. From germline, CDR1 is KGHSH and CDR2 LQKENI. CDR3 DNA: TGTGCCAGCTCACCACCCGACAGGGGGCGCGAGGGTACGCAGTATTTT. Its protein product is CASSPPDRGREGTQYF.

The chain has TRBV2 and TRBJ2-3; possibly TRBD1 for D (6 bases). CDR3 size: 15 residues. Per the germline V gene, CDR1 is SNHLY and CDR2 is FYNNEI. The V end was cut by 6 bases, the J end by 1 base, with 14 bases between. CDR3 sequence reads: CASSLGDIGTDTQYF. The CDR3, as DNA: TGTGCCAGCAGCCTAGGGGACATTGGCACAGATACGCAGTATTTT. The whole variable domain, remainder taken from reference TRBV2 and TRBJ2-3, is EPEVTQTPSHQVTQMGQEVILRCVPISNHLYFYWYRQILGQKVEFLVSFYNNEISEKSEIFDDQFSVERPDGSNFTLKIRSTKLEDSAMYFCASSLGDIGTDTQYFGPGTRLTVL.

V and J are TRBV18 and TRBJ1-2; D remains ambiguous. The germline V gene encodes CDR1 KGHSH and CDR2 LQKENI. V was trimmed by 3 bases and J by 1 base, leaving 12 bases between them. This CDR3 contains 15 residues. This CDR3 is CASSPTRGVNYGYTF. The CDR3 DNA sequence: TGTGCCAGCTCACCCACCCGGGGAGTTAACTATGGCTACACCTTC.

The rearrangement joins TRBV7-3 to TRBJ1-2; 8 bases fit TRBD1. J gave up 8 bases and V 5 bases, and 13 bases lay outside the gene matches. Germline-derived CDR1 and CDR2 are SGHTA and FQGTGA. CDR3 size: 15 residues. CDR3 protein: CASSQGSQGARGYTF. DNA for the CDR3: TGTGCCAGCAGCCAAGGGTCTCAGGGGGCGAGGGGCTACACCTTC. The full variable domain, rest sourced from reference TRBV7-3 and TRBJ1-2, is GAGVSQTPSNKVTEKGKYVELRCDPISGHTALYWYRQSLGQGPEFLIYFQGTGAADDSGLPNDRFFAVRPEGSVSTLKIQRTERGDSAVYLCASSQGSQGARGYTFGSGTRLTVV.

This chain joins TRBV5-4 and TRBJ2-5, with 8 nucleotides matching TRBD1. V trimming: 1 base; J trimming: 0 bases; junction bases outside the gene matches: 8. The CDR3 covers 17 residues. Germline V gives CDR1 SGHNT, CDR2 YYREEE (reference sequence). CDR3 in amino acids: CASSLKSGTGYQETQYF. In DNA form, the CDR3 reads TGTGCCAGCAGCTTGAAATCCGGGACAGGATACCAAGAGACCCAGTACTTC.

V is TRBV7-3 and J is TRBJ1-6, with 7 bases that match TRBD1. The V and J ends lost 5 bases and 9 bases, in that order; junction bases with no gene match: 4. Germline V gene data show CDR1 as SGHTA and CDR2 as FQGTGA. The CDR3 is 13 residues long. The CDR3: CASSQYRGSPLHF. The DNA of the CDR3 is TGTGCCAGCAGCCAATACAGGGGTTCACCCCTCCACTTT.

V usage is TRBV4-3 and J usage is TRBJ1-4; D might be TRBD1 (5 bases). Germline values: CDR1 LGHNA, CDR2 YSLEER. Trimming removed 3 bases at V and 2 bases at J, with 16 bases between. This CDR3 is 17 amino acids long. The CDR3 DNA follows: TGCGCCAGCAGCCAGGCCCAGGCCCAGGGCACTAATGAAAAACTGTTTTTT. Protein sequence: CASSQAQAQGTNEKLFF.

The genes are TRBV27 and TRBJ1-2; possibly TRBD1 for D (5 bases). CDR1 is MNHEY, CDR2 SMNVEV, per germline (reference sequence). V was pared by 6 bases and J by 2 bases, with 7 bases between. The CDR3 covers 12 residues. As DNA, the CDR3 is TGTGCCAGCAGCCACAGGAACTATGGCTACACCTTC. Amino acid sequence: CASSHRNYGYTF.

The table lists this clone with a few counts. The rearrangement uses TRBV7-9 and TRBJ1-4; 10 bases are shared with TRBD1. The CDR3 sequence is 16 residues long. Germline CDR1 reads SEHNR; CDR2 reads FQNEAQ (reference sequence). V shed 5 bases and J 6 bases; nucleotides not matched to a gene: 9. The CDR3 DNA is TGTGCCAGCAGCACGACAGGGGGCGGCCGGTATGAAAAACTGTTTTTT. It specifies CASSTTGGGRYEKLFF.

The table lists this clone with a few counts. V and J are TRBV14 and TRBJ1-3, with D possibly matching TRBD1 (6 bases). Trimming took off 4 bases at V and 3 bases at J, with 10 bases between the two ends. CDR1 SGHDN and CDR2 FVKESK come from the germline V gene. This CDR3 has 14 residues. The CDR3 DNA follows: TGTGCCAGCAGCCCCGGGACAAGTGGAAACACCATATATTTT. It specifies CASSPGTSGNTIYF.

Regarding this clone: In the same sample, other DNA sequences code for this CDR3. V is TRBV28 and J is TRBJ1-1; possible D gene TRBD1, 6 bases. Trimming removed 6 bases from V and 1 base from J, with 18 bases in between. Germline V gene lookup returns CDR1 MDHEN and CDR2 SYDVKM. This CDR3 is built from 16 residues. This CDR3 reads CASRPPSGGANTEAFF. The CDR3 nucleotides are TGTGCCAGCAGGCCCCCCTCCGGGGGGGCGAACACTGAAGCTTTCTTT.

The chain has TRBV4-3 and TRBJ2-7; 10 bases match TRBD1. This CDR3 is 16 amino acids long. Germline-derived CDR1 and CDR2 are LGHNA and YSLEER. The V gene end was trimmed by 1 base and the J gene end by 3 bases; junction bases not matched to a gene: 6. The CDR3 protein is CASSQGPGQGNYEQYF. The CDR3 DNA reads TGCGCCAGCAGCCAAGGCCCGGGACAGGGGAACTACGAGCAGTACTTC.

This sequence joins TRBV19 and TRBJ2-5; TRBD2 agrees at 7 bases. Germline V gives CDR1 LNHDA, CDR2 SQIVND (reference sequence). The CDR3 runs 16 residues. With 3 bases clipped from V and 5 bases from J, the junction kept 12 bases outside the gene matches. The chain's CDR3 is CASSIRAGVSGETQYF. Here the CDR3 DNA reads TGTGCCAGTAGTATCCGGGCGGGGGTCTCAGGGGAGACCCAGTACTTC.

The chain has TRBV4-1 and TRBJ1-3; D remains unclear. Germline V gene sequence: CDR1 MGHRA, CDR2 YSYEKL. The V gene lost 3 bases and the J gene lost 4 bases, with 13 bases spanning the gap. The CDR3 totals 15 residues. CDR3 bases: TGCGCCAGCAGCCAGGCTCCCACATCCGGAAACACCATATATTTT. Its protein is CASSQAPTSGNTIYF.

The J gene is TRBJ2-1, the V gene TRBV16, with D possibly TRBD1 on 5 matching bases. Germline-derived CDR1 and CDR2 are KGHSY and FQNENV. The germline V and J ends were trimmed by 7 bases and 3 bases, with 19 bases remaining between them. The CDR3 spans 16 residues. The DNA for the CDR3 is TGTGCCAGCACCGGCTGGACAACAGCTTACTACAATGAGCAGTTCTTC. It translates to CASTGWTTAYYNEQFF.

V usage is TRBV18 and J usage is TRBJ2-5; no reliable D call. The V and J ends lost 3 bases and 5 bases respectively, with 7 bases between them. Germline V gene data show CDR1 as KGHSH and CDR2 as LQKENI. CDR3 length: 12 residues. The CDR3 reads CASSPELETQYF. CDR3 bases: TGTGCCAGCTCACCGGAGTTGGAGACCCAGTACTTC.

The count of this clone is one. This chain links TRBV28 with TRBJ2-5; tentative D call: TRBD1 (5 bases). Germline CDR1 MDHEN, CDR2 SYDVKM. The CDR3 runs to 15 residues. V lost 5 bases and J lost 1, with 14 bases in between. The CDR3 DNA sequence: TGTGCCAGCAGTACCCGCAAGGGGCCCCAAGAGACCCAGTACTTC. Amino acid sequence: CASSTRKGPQETQYF. Full variable domain (missing parts from reference TRBV28 and TRBJ2-5): DVKVTQSSRYLVKRTGEKVFLECVQDMDHENMFWYRQDPGLGLRLIYFSYDVKMKEKGDIPEGYSVSREKKERFSLILESASTNQTSMYLCASSTRKGPQETQYFGPGTRLLVL.

Only one count was recorded for this clone. The CDR3 is CATSRGGTAYGYTF. The DNA of the CDR3 is TGTGCCACCAGCCGTGGGGGGACCGCCTATGGCTACACCTTC. The gene calls are TRBV15 and TRBJ1-2, with a weak D call TRBD1 (5 bases). The CDR3 contains 14 residues. In germline, CDR1 is LNHNV, CDR2 YYDKDF (reference sequence). Trimming left V 5 bases short and J 4 bases short, with 14 bases between.

CDR3 region: CASSRGNEQFF. The CDR3 bases are TGTGCCAGCAGTCGGGGGAATGAGCAGTTCTTC. The chain uses TRBV12-3 or TRBV12-4 and TRBJ2-1; the D gene is possibly TRBD2 (6 bases). The CDR3 sequence is 11 residues long. Trimming shortened V by 5 bases and J by 7 bases, and 6 bases separated the two germline ends.

A few counts support this clone. This chain links TRBV27 with TRBJ2-7, with D possibly TRBD1 on 6 matching bases. Deletions cut 2 bases from V and 2 bases from J, with 28 bases between. The CDR3 covers 20 residues. Germline V CDR1 and CDR2: MNHEY, SMNVEV (reference sequence). CDR3 amino acids: CASSLTGIGQPTKNTYEQYF. As DNA, the CDR3 is TGTGCCAGCAGTTTAACGGGTATCGGACAGCCTACAAAAAACACCTACGAGCAGTACTTC.

This clone was detected only a few times. The chain combines TRBV3-1 (or the pseudogene TRBV3-2) with TRBJ2-7; TRBD1 might be the D (6 bases). Germline lookup yields CDR1 LGHDT and CDR2 YNNKEL (reference sequence). The CDR3 has 15 residues. V was pared by 3 bases and J by 4 bases, with 16 bases between. CDR3 loop: CASSHLTGPNYEQYF. The CDR3 DNA is TGTGCCAGCAGCCATTTAACAGGGCCGAATTACGAGCAGTACTTC.

The chain recombines TRBV28 with TRBJ2-1, with 14 bases identical to TRBD2. The junction had 2 bases not matched to a gene; V was cut back by 6 bases and J by 7 bases. This CDR3 is built from 14 residues. Germline V gene sequence: CDR1 MDHEN, CDR2 SYDVKM. Here the CDR3 reads CASRRTSGGNEQFF. The CDR3 region has the DNA TGTGCCAGCAGAAGGACTAGCGGGGGGAATGAGCAGTTCTTC.

This clone was recorded a few times. This chain connects TRBV23-1 to TRBJ2-7; D perhaps matches TRBD2 (7 bases). TRBV23-1 is an ORF; its function is uncertain. V lost 5 bases, J lost 7 bases, and 30 bases lay in between. This CDR3 region has 18 residues. Here the CDR3 DNA reads TGCGCCAGCAGTGCAACGGTCCCAACGGGGGGCCCTCCAGGAGAGCAGTACTTC. Its translation is CASSATVPTGGPPGEQYF.

The chain combines TRBV5-8 with TRBJ1-6; D gene uncertain. The germline CDR1 and CDR2 sequences are SGHTS and YDEGEE. V dropped 4 bases and J dropped 12 bases, with 11 bases sitting between them. This CDR3 comprises 12 residues. The DNA for the CDR3 is TGTGCCAGCAGCCTATGGGCGGGACCCCTCCACTTT. Its translation: CASSLWAGPLHF.

This clone came up a few times. V usage is TRBV11-3 and J usage is TRBJ1-1; tentative D call: TRBD1 (5 bases). CDR1 and CDR2 (germline): SGHNT, YENEEA. V shed 4 bases and J shed 6 bases, with 24 bases lying between them. This CDR3 is built from 17 residues. The CDR3 bases are TGTGCCAGCAGCTCGCTCCGGGGGGAGGGAGTTAGGCCTGAAGCTTTCTTT. Its protein is CASSSLRGEGVRPEAFF.